This T cell receptor (beta chain) stems from a study of cytomegalovirus exposure and HLA in healthy donors. Overall study: An early release of data contained roughly 86 million unique TCRs, which came from HLA-typed donors.

60 Vbeta and 13 Jbeta primers were used in PCR. Clones were read by immunoSEQ multiplex PCR, and TCRdb kept only the in-frame ones, dropping some. The sample has some 120,000 clones; approximately 70% are singletons. All donors participated as healthy donors of bone marrow. This clone was recorded a few times. V shed 0 bases and J 10 bases; nucleotides not matched to a gene: 13. The germline CDR1 and CDR2 sequences are SGHVS and FQNEAQ. The CDR3 is 17 residues long. This TCR came from a woman aged 25 to 39 in good health and CMV-seronegative. The rearrangement links TRBV7-8 to TRBJ2-1, with 9 bases fitting TRBD2. The sequencing input was PBMCs. The CDR3 sequence: CASSLAGGRAISWEQFF. Here the CDR3 DNA reads TGTGCCAGCAGCTTAGCGGGCGGGAGGGCCATCTCTTGGGAGCAGTTCTTC.